This T cell receptor beta chain was captured by sequencing in a study of T cells in Graves' hyperthyroidism and ophthalmopathy. The CDR3 runs 14 residues. V lost 8 bases and J lost 5; bases outside the gene matches: 9. Germline CDR1 is MNHEY and CDR2 is SMNVEV (reference sequence). Authors of the study amplified TCR beta CDR3 regions from RNA transcripts. Primed by the HTBI set, a first-round RT-PCR was run on the TCR CDR3. TCRdb reprocessed the multiplex PCR reads with MiXCR, giving one entry per CDR3 protein. This table holds over 200,000 distinct CDR3 sequences, approximately 14% found once. This clonotype was counted between two and nine times. Hyperthyroidism was newly diagnosed in patients aged 18 to 65 (duration under 2 months). This sample holds PBMCs from roughly 10 ml fresh peripheral blood.

The J gene is TRBJ2-1, the V gene TRBV27, with 7 bases fitting TRBD1. The sequenced material came from blood. This TCR derives from a woman in her thirties or forties with Graves' hyperthyroidism that later progressed to Graves' ophthalmopathy. The CDR3: CASGWDSSHNEQFF. The CDR3 bases are TGTGCCAGCGGCTGGGACAGCTCACACAATGAGCAGTTCTTC.